The clone carrying this T cell receptor beta chain occurred once. TCRdb's copy holds only in-frame clones and misses some; the assay was immunoSEQ multiplex PCR. The sample yields tens of thousands of clones, roughly 79% seen once. This entry is derived from a study of PD-L1 blockade in urothelial cancer. Background on the study: The patients first took atezolizumab in about 2014, receiving 1,200 mg intravenously every 3 weeks. Blood was analyzed 3 weeks (second dose) and 6 weeks after treatment start.

The time point is: pretreatment peripheral blood. The germline CDR1 and CDR2 sequences are MNHNS and SASEGT. The length of the CDR3 is 15 residues. V dropped 2 bases and J dropped 5 bases, with 12 bases sitting between them. The sequenced sample was PBMCs, obtained around atezolizumab (anti-PD-L1) treatment. The TCR sequence derives from a man between 65 and 85 years old with urothelial cancer. The V and J genes are TRBV6-1 and TRBJ1-4; D uncertain. CDR3 coding DNA: TGTGCCAGCAGTGAATATTACAGCTCCAATGAAAAACTGTTTTTT. Residues: CASSEYYSSNEKLFF.